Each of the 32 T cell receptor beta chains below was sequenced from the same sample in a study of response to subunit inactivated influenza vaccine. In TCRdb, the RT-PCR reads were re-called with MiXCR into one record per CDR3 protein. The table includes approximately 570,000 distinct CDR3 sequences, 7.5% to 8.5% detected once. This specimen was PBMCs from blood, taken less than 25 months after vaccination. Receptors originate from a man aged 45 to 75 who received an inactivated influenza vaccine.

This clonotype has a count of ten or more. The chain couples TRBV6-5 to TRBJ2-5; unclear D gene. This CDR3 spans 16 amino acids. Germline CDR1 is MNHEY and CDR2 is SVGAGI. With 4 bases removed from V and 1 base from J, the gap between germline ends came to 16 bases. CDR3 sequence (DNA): TGTGCCAGCAGTTCCGGATTAAGCACAACCCAAGAGACCCAGTACTTC. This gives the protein CASSSGLSTTQETQYF.

The DNA of the CDR3 is TGTGCCAGCACGAGACAGGGGGAGGCCGGGGAGCTGTTTTTT. It codes for CASTRQGEAGELFF. The chain carries TRBV28 and TRBJ2-2, with TRBD1 matching 9 bases. J gave up 6 bases and V 7 bases, and 6 bases lay outside the gene matches. Germline CDR1 MDHEN, CDR2 SYDVKM. The CDR3 has 14 amino acids.

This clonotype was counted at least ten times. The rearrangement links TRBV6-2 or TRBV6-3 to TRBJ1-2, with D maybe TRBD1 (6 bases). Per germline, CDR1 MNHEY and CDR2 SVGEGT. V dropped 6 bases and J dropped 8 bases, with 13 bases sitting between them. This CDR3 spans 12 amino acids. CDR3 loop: CASSSGAFGYTF. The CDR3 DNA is TGTGCCAGCAGCTCAGGGGCGTTCGGCTACACCTTC.

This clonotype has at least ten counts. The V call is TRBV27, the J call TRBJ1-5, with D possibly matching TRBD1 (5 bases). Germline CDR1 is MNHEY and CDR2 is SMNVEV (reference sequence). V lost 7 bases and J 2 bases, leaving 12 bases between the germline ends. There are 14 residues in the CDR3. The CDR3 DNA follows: TGTGCCAGCACTCCCGGGGGGGGCAATCAGCCCCAGCATTTT. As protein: CASTPGGGNQPQHF.

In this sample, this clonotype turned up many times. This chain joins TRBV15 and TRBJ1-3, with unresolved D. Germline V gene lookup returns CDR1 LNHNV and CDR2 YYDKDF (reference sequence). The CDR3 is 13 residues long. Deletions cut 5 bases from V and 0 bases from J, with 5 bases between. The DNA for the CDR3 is TGTGCCACCAGCGCAAGCTCTGGAAACACCATATATTTT. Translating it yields CATSASSGNTIYF.

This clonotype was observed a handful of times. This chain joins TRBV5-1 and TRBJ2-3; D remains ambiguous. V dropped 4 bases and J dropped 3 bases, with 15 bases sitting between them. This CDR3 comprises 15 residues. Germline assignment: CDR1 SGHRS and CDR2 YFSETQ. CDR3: CASSLDDPRTDTQYF. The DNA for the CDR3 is TGCGCCAGCAGCCTGGACGACCCGAGGACAGATACGCAGTATTTT.

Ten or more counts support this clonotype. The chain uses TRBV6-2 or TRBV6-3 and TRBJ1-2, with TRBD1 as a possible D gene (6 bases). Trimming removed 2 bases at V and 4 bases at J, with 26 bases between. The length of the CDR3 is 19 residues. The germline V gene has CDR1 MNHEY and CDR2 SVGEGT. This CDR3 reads CASSYMGALGKPPAYGYTF. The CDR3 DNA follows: TGTGCCAGCAGTTACATGGGGGCGCTCGGGAAACCGCCGGCCTATGGCTACACCTTC.

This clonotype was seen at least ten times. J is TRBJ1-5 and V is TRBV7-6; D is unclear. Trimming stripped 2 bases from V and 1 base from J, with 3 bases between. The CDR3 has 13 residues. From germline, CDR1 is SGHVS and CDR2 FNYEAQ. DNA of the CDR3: TGTGCCAGCAGCTTAAACAGCAATCAGCCCCAGCATTTT. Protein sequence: CASSLNSNQPQHF.

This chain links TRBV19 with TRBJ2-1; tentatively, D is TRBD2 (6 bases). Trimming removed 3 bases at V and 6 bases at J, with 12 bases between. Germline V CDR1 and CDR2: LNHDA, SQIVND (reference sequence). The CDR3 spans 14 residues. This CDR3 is CASSIQGGTNEQFF. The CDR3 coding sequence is TGTGCCAGTAGTATTCAGGGAGGCACCAATGAGCAGTTCTTC.

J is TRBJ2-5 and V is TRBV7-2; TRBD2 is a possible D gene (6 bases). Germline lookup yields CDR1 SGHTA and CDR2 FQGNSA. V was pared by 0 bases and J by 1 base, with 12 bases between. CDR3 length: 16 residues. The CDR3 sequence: CASSLAPAGIQETQYF. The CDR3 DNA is TGTGCCAGCAGCTTAGCTCCAGCGGGTATCCAAGAGACCCAGTACTTC.

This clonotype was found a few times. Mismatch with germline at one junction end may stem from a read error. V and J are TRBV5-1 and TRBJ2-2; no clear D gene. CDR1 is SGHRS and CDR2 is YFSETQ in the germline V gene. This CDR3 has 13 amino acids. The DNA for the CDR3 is TGCCCCAGCAGCAAAACGAACACCGGGGAGCTGTTTTTT. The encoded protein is CPSSKTNTGELFF.

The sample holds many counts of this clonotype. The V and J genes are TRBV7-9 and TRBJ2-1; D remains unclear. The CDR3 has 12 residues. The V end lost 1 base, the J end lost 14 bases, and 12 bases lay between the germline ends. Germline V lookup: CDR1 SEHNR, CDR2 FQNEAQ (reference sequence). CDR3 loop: CASSLDEGRKFF. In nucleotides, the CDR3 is TGTGCCAGCAGCTTAGATGAAGGTCGGAAGTTCTTC.

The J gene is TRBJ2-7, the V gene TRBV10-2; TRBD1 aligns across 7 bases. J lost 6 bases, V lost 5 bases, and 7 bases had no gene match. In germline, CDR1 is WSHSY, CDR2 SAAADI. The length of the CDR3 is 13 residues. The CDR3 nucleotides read TGCGCCAGCAGTCGCGGACAGGCTCTCGAGCAGTACTTC. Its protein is CASSRGQALEQYF.

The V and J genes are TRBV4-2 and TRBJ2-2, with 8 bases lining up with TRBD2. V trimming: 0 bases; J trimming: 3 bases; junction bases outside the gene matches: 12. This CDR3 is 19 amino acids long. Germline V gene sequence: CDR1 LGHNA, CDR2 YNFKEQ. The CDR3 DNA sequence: TGTGCCAGCAGCCAAGAAGGGTACAGCGGGGGTTCCTACACCGGGGAGCTGTTTTTT. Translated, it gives CASSQEGYSGGSYTGELFF.

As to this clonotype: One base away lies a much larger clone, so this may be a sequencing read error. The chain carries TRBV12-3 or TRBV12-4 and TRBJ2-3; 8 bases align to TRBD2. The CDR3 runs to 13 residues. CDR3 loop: CSSSTREADTQYF. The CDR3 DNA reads TGTTCCAGCTCCACGCGGGAGGCAGATACGCAGTATTTT.

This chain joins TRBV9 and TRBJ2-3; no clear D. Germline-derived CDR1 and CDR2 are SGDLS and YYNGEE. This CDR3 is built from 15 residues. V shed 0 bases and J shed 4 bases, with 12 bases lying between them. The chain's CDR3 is CASSVAVVGSDTQYF. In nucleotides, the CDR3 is TGTGCCAGCAGCGTAGCTGTGGTGGGTTCAGATACGCAGTATTTT.

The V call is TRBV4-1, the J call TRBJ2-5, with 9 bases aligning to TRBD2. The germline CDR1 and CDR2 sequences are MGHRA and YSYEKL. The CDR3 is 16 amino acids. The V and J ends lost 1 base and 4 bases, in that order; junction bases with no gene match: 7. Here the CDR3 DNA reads TGCGCCAGCAGCCAAGTAGCGGGGGCCACCGGAGAGACCCAGTACTTC. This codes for CASSQVAGATGETQYF.

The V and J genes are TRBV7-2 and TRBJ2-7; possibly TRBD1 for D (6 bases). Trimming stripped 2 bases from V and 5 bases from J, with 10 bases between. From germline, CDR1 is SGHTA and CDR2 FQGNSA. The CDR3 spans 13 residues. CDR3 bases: TGTGCCAGCAGCTTATCCAGGGGCCACGAGCAGTACTTC. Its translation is CASSLSRGHEQYF.

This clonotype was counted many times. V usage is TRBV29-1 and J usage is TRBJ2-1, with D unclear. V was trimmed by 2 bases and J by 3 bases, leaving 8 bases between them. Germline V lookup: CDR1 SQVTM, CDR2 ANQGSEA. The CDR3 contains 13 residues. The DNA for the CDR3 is TGCAGCGTTGAACGTGGGGTCTACAATGAGCAGTTCTTC. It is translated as CSVERGVYNEQFF.

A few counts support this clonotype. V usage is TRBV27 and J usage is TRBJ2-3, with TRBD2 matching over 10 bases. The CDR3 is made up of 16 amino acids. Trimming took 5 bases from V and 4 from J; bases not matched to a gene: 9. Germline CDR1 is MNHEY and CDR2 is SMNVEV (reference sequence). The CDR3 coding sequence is TGTGCCAGCAGTAGGGTCGAGCGGGGGGGCGCAGATACGCAGTATTTT. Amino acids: CASSRVERGGADTQYF.

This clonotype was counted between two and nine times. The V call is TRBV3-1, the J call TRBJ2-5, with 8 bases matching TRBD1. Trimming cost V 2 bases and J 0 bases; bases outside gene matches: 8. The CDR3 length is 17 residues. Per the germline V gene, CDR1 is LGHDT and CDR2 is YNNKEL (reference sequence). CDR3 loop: CASSQLGTGSYQETQYF. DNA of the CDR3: TGTGCCAGCAGCCAACTGGGGACAGGATCCTACCAAGAGACCCAGTACTTC.

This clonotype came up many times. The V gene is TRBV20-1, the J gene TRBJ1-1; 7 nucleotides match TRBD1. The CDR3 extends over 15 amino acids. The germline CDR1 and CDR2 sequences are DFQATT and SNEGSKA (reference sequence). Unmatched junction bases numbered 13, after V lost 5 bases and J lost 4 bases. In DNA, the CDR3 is TGCAGTGCTCTAAGACAGGGTTGGGTCGCCACTGAAGCTTTCTTT. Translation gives CSALRQGWVATEAFF.

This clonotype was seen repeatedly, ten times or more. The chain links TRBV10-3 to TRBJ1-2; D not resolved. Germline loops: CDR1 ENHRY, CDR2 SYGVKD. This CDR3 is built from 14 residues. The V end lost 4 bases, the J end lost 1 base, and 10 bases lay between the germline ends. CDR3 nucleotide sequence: TGTGCCATCAGTGGAGGCGGCTTTAACTATGGCTACACCTTC. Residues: CAISGGGFNYGYTF.

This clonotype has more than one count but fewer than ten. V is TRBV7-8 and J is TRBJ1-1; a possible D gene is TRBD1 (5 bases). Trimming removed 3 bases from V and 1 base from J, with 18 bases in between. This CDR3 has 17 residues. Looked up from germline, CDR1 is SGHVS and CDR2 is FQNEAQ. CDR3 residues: CASSFTRTLRENTEAFF. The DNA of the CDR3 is TGTGCCAGCAGCTTTACCAGGACATTGAGGGAGAACACTGAAGCTTTCTTT.

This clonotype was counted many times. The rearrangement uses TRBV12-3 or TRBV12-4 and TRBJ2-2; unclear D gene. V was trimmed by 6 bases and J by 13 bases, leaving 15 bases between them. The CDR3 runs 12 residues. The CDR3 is CASSTDGSGLFF. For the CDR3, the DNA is TGTGCCAGCAGCACAGATGGTTCCGGGCTGTTTTTT.

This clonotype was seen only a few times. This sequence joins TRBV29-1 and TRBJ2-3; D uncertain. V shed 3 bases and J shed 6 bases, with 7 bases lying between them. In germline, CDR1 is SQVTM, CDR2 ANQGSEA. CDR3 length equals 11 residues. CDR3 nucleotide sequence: TGCAGCGTTGACCCCCGGGATACGCAGTATTTT. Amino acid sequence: CSVDPRDTQYF.

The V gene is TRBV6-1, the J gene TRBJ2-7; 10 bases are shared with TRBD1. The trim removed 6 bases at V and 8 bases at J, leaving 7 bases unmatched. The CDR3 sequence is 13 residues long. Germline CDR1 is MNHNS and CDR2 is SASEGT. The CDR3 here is CASRRPGQGQQYF. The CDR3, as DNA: TGTGCCAGCAGAAGACCGGGACAGGGGCAGCAGTACTTC.

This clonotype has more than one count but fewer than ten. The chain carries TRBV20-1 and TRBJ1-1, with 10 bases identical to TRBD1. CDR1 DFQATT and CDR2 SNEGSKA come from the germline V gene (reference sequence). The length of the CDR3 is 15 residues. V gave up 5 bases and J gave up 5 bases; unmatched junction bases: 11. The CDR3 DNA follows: TGCAGTGCTCCGAATCGACAGGGGGCAGGGACTGAAGCTTTCTTT. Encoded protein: CSAPNRQGAGTEAFF.

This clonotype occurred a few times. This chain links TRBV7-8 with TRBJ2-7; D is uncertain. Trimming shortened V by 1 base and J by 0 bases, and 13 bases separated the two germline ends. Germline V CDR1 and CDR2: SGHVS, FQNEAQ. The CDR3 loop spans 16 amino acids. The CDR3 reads CASSLGARISSYEQYF. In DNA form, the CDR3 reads TGTGCCAGCAGCTTAGGAGCTCGAATCAGCTCCTACGAGCAGTACTTC.

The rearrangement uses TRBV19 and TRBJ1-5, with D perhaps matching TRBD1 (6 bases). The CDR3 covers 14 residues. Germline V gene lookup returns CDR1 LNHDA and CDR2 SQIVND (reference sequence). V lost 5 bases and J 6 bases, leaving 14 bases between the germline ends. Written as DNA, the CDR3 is TGTGCCAGTAGTCTAGGGACACTGGCTCAGCCCCAGCATTTT. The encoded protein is CASSLGTLAQPQHF. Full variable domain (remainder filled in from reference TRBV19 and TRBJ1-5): DGGITQSPKYLFRKEGQNVTLSCEQNLNHDAMYWYRQDPGQGLRLIYYSQIVNDFQKGDIAEGYSVSREKKESFPLTVTSAQKNPTAFYLCASSLGTLAQPQHFGDGTRLSIL.

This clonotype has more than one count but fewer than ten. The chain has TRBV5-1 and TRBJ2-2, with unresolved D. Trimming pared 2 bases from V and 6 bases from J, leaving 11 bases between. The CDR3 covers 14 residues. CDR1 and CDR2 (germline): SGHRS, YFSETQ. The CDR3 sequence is CASSFVAVAGELFF. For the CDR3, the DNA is TGCGCCAGCAGCTTCGTGGCAGTTGCCGGGGAGCTGTTTTTT.

The CDR3 sequence is CASRQMGSETQYF. The CDR3 nucleotides are TGTGCCAGCAGACAGATGGGGAGTGAGACCCAGTACTTC. V gene TRBV6-2 or TRBV6-3 combines with J gene TRBJ2-5; TRBD2 might be the D (5 bases). V lost 6 bases and J 5 bases, leaving 13 bases between the germline ends. The CDR3 has 13 residues. Germline V gene lookup returns CDR1 MNHEY and CDR2 SVGEGT.